This is a list of T cell receptor beta chains from one sample in a study of T cell responses to AZD1222 COVID-19 vaccine. Generated by immunoSEQ multiplex PCR, the TCRdb table keeps only in-frame clones and is missing some. The table has about 120,000 clones, 70% to 90% seen once. The sequencing used peripheral blood, collected on day 0 of MenACWY control vaccination. These receptors all stem from an adult in good health. Each CDR3 is given with its conserved first and last residue. A D gene is named only where the DNA matches it firmly. Size is omitted from some rows. Given values are once, few, many or a class for expanded clones.

cdr3_aa cdr3_nt clone_size v_call d_call cdr3_length j_call
CASSPRGGANTEAFF TGTGCCAGCAGCCCCAGAGGGGGGGCGAACACTGAAGCTTTCTTT - TRBV9 - 15 TRBJ1-1
CASSPLPETTIYF TGTGCCAGCAGCCCTCTGCCCGAGACCACCATATATTTT few TRBV7-3 - 13 TRBJ1-3
CASSPGANVLTF TGCGCCAGCAGCCCTGGGGCCAACGTCCTGACTTTC once TRBV5-1 - 12 TRBJ2-6
CASSPVAGRGETQYF TGTGCCAGCAGCCCCGTGGCGGGTCGGGGGGAGACCCAGTACTTC few TRBV7-2 - 15 TRBJ2-5
CASSPGTGDDNEQFF TGTGCCAGCAGCCCCGGGACAGGGGACGACAATGAGCAGTTCTTC - TRBV5-4 TRBD1 15 TRBJ2-1
CASSQNSGLSWETQYF TGCGCCAGCAGCCAAAATTCAGGTCTGTCTTGGGAGACCCAGTACTTC - TRBV5-1 - 16 TRBJ2-5
CASSFWRGAYNEQFF TGTGCCAGCAGTTTCTGGCGGGGGGCCTACAATGAGCAGTTCTTC - TRBV27 TRBD2 15 TRBJ2-1
CASSPTGRKGTEAFF TGCGCCAGCAGCCCGACAGGGAGAAAAGGCACTGAAGCTTTCTTT - TRBV4-1 TRBD1 15 TRBJ1-1
CASSPTGKSSPLHF TGTGCCAGCAGCCCCACAGGGAAATCTTCACCCCTCCACTTT - TRBV7-9 - 14 TRBJ1-6
CASRGNLAGSDQYF TGTGCCAGCAGGGGGAATCTAGCGGGGTCAGACCAGTATTTT - TRBV6-5 TRBD2 14 TRBJ2-3
CASSLLGASYTF TGTGCCAGCAGCTTGTTGGGGGCGAGCTACACCTTC - TRBV5-6 - 12 TRBJ1-2
CASSLVPGGGSTNEKLFF TGTGCCAGCAGCTTAGTACCGGGAGGAGGGTCAACTAATGAAAAACTGTTTTTT - TRBV7-6 - 18 TRBJ1-4
CASSPVPEGDYEQYF TGTGCCAGCTCACCAGTTCCAGAAGGTGACTACGAGCAGTACTTC - TRBV18 - 15 TRBJ2-7
CASSYSLTGVGSPLHF TGTGCCAGCAGTTACTCGCTGACAGGGGTTGGTTCACCCCTCCACTTT once TRBV6-5 TRBD1 16 TRBJ1-6
CASSHQRGVGNEQFF TGTGCCAGCAGCCATCAGCGGGGGGTTGGCAATGAGCAGTTCTTC - TRBV7-9 TRBD2 15 TRBJ2-1
CASSRAGGSHEQYF TGTGCCAGCAGCCGGGCAGGGGGTAGTCACGAGCAGTACTTC - TRBV3-1/TRBV3-2 TRBD1 14 TRBJ2-7
CASSFLDRTSNYGYTF TGTGCCAGCAGTTTCCTTGACAGGACTTCTAACTATGGCTACACCTTC few TRBV28 - 16 TRBJ1-2
CASRTPAGGRETQYF TGTGCCAGCAGGACCCCTGCAGGGGGCAGGGAGACCCAGTACTTC - TRBV2 TRBD1 15 TRBJ2-5
CASGKNTEAFF TGTGCCAGCGGGAAGAACACTGAAGCTTTCTTT - TRBV19 - 11 TRBJ1-1
CASRFLDRLSYNSPLHF TGTGCCAGCAGATTCTTGGACAGGCTATCCTATAATTCACCCCTCCACTTT - TRBV6-7 TRBD1 17 TRBJ1-6
CASREFRGSNQPQHF TGTGCCAGCAGAGAATTCAGGGGTAGCAATCAGCCCCAGCATTTT - TRBV2 - 15 TRBJ1-5
CASSSHRGDYGYTF TGTGCCAGCAGTTCACACAGGGGCGACTATGGCTACACCTTC - TRBV6-5 TRBD1 14 TRBJ1-2
CASNPRTDYNEQFF TGCGCCAGCAATCCCCGGACAGACTACAATGAGCAGTTCTTC - TRBV5-1 - 14 TRBJ2-1
CASSGWTGSVGETQYF TGTGCCAGCAGCGGCTGGACAGGGTCGGTGGGAGAGACCCAGTACTTC once TRBV9 TRBD1 16 TRBJ2-5
CATSDSGTGSSYEQYF TGTGCCACCAGTGATTCGGGGACAGGGAGCTCCTACGAGCAGTACTTC - TRBV24-1 TRBD1 16 TRBJ2-7
CSASGVLSSYEQYF TGCAGTGCTAGTGGGGTCCTAAGCTCCTACGAGCAGTACTTC - TRBV20-1 - 14 TRBJ2-7
CASSPQGLGAYEQYF TGTGCCAGCTCACCACAGGGACTAGGAGCCTACGAGCAGTACTTC - TRBV18 TRBD2 15 TRBJ2-7
CATSDPGARGARTDTQYF TGTGCCACCAGTGATCCAGGGGCAAGGGGAGCACGCACAGATACGCAGTATTTT - TRBV24-1 - 18 TRBJ2-3
CASSYKEGSYEQYF TGTGCCAGCAGTTACAAAGAGGGGTCCTACGAGCAGTACTTC - TRBV6-2/TRBV6-3 - 14 TRBJ2-7
CASSSGGTAAVQYF TGTGCTAGCAGCTCGGGGGGAACCGCCGCAGTGCAGTACTTC - TRBV7-7 TRBD2 14 TRBJ2-7
CSVLRGGMNTEAFF TGCAGCGTTCTGAGGGGCGGCATGAACACTGAAGCTTTCTTT - TRBV29-1 - 14 TRBJ1-1
CASSLVAGSQPQHF TGCGCCAGCAGCTTGGTAGCAGGGTCTCAGCCCCAGCATTTT - TRBV5-1 - 14 TRBJ1-5
CASTGGRIDSPLHF TGTGCCAGCACTGGGGGGCGCATTGATTCACCCCTCCACTTT - TRBV6-6 - 14 TRBJ1-6
CASNQGRYGYTF TGTGCCAGCAACCAAGGCAGGTATGGCTACACCTTC - TRBV21-1 - 12 TRBJ1-2
CASSFSRNEQFF TGTGCCAGCAGTTTTAGTCGGAATGAGCAGTTCTTC - TRBV12-3/TRBV12-4 - 12 TRBJ2-1
CASSPPADKQAQHF TGTGCCAGCTCACCACCGGCGGACAAGCAGGCCCAGCATTTT few TRBV18 - 14 TRBJ1-5
CASSFAAGQGQETQYF TGTGCCAGCAGCTTCGCCGCGGGACAGGGTCAAGAGACCCAGTACTTC - TRBV7-6 TRBD1 16 TRBJ2-5
CASSLGGGLNTQYF TGTGCCAGCAGCCTGGGGGGGGGCCTGAATACGCAGTATTTT once TRBV12-1 - 14 TRBJ2-3
CASTNRVAHNEQFF TGTGCCAGCACAAACAGGGTAGCCCACAATGAGCAGTTCTTC - TRBV6-5 - 14 TRBJ2-1
CASSQDLRGRRVNHEQYF TGCGCCAGCAGCCAAGATCTTCGAGGGCGCAGGGTAAATCACGAGCAGTACTTC - TRBV4-3 - 18 TRBJ2-7
CASSLRTGTNLPDTIYF TGCGCCAGCAGCCTGCGGACAGGAACCAACTTACCGGACACCATATATTTT - TRBV5-1 TRBD1 17 TRBJ1-3
CASSYSEQGDYGYTF TGTGCCAGCAGTTACTCTGAACAGGGAGACTATGGCTACACCTTC - TRBV6-6 - 15 TRBJ1-2
CASSQAGMEAFF TGTGCCAGCAGCCAAGCGGGGATGGAGGCTTTCTTT - TRBV3-1/TRBV3-2 - 12 TRBJ1-1
CASSVGLGTTAFF TGTGCCAGCAGCGTAGGTTTGGGGACAACAGCTTTCTTT - TRBV9 - 13 TRBJ1-1
CASSIDRGSNQPQHF TGTGCCAGTAGTATCGACAGGGGTAGCAATCAGCCCCAGCATTTT - TRBV19 TRBD1 15 TRBJ1-5
CASSPSQGYYGYTF TGTGCCAGTAGTCCCTCTCAGGGGTACTATGGCTACACCTTC - TRBV19 - 14 TRBJ1-2
CATIDGNTGELFF TGTGCCACTATCGACGGGAACACCGGGGAGCTGTTTTTT - TRBV24-1 - 13 TRBJ2-2